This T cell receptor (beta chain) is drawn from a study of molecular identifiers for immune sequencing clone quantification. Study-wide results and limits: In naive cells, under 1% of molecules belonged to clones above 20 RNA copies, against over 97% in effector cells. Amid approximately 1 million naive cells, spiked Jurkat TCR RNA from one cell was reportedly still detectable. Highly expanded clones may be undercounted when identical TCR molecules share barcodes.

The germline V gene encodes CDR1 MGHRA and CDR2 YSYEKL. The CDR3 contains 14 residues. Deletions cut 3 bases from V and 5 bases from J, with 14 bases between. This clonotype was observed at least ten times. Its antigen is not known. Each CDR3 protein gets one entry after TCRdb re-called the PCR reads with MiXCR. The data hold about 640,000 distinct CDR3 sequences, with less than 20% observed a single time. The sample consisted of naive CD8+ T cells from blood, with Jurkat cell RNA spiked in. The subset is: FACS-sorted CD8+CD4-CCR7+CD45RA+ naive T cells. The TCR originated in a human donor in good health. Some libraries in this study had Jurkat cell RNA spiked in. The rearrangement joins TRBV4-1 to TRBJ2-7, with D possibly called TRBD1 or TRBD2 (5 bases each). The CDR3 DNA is TGCGCCAGCAGCCAGGTTATGCAGGGACACGAGCAGTACTTC. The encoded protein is CASSQVMQGHEQYF.